One sample yielded the 9 T cell receptor beta chains listed below, sequenced in a study of T-cell reconstitution after alpha-beta-depleted transplantation in children. Unique molecular identifiers were used to barcode this TCRbeta library. TCRdb used MiXCR to reprocess the PCR reads, holding one entry per CDR3 protein. The sample lists a few hundred thousand distinct CDR3 sequences; about a tenth were seen once. The source was PBMCs from the stem cell graft donor, collected from the stem cell graft. The receptors were gathered from a human donor who donated a stem cell graft to a child with acute lymphoblastic leukemia.

V and J are TRBV6-1 and TRBJ1-5, with D tentatively TRBD1 (5 bases). CDR3 size: 16 residues. The V and J ends lost 0 bases and 2 bases respectively, with 11 bases between them. Germline V gene lookup returns CDR1 MNHNS and CDR2 SASEGT. For the CDR3, the DNA is TGTGCCAGCAGTGAAGCGGGGGGAGGGGGCAATCAGCCCCAGCATTTT. Its translation is CASSEAGGGGNQPQHF.

This clonotype was seen repeatedly, ten times or more. The rearrangement joins TRBV27 to TRBJ2-1; 9 bases fit TRBD2. CDR1 is MNHEY and CDR2 is SMNVEV in the germline V gene (reference sequence). After removal of 2 bases from V and 4 bases from J, the junction contained 6 bases not matched to a gene. There are 16 residues in the CDR3. The CDR3 protein is CASSLNSLAGYNEQFF. DNA of the CDR3: TGTGCCAGCAGTTTAAATTCGCTAGCGGGATACAATGAGCAGTTCTTC.

This chain joins TRBV29-1 and TRBJ2-7; weak D call: TRBD2 (5 bases). The V end was cut by 0 bases, the J end by 4 bases, with 10 bases between. CDR3 length: 13 amino acids. Germline loops: CDR1 SQVTM, CDR2 ANQGSEA. CDR3 coding DNA: TGCAGCGTTGAAGACCCCGAGGGATACGAGCAGTACTTC. Translation gives CSVEDPEGYEQYF.

In this sample, this clonotype turned up a few times. The CDR3 DNA follows: TGCAGTGCTAGAGATTGGACAGGGACCTACGAGCAGTACTTC. Translation gives CSARDWTGTYEQYF. The chain has TRBV20-1 and TRBJ2-7, with 8 positions matching TRBD1. Germline CDR1 reads DFQATT; CDR2 reads SNEGSKA (reference sequence). The CDR3 totals 14 residues. The ends lost 0 bases at V and 2 bases at J; junction bases unmatched: 3.

This clonotype was picked up many times. V gene TRBV20-1 combines with J gene TRBJ2-1; possibly TRBD1 or TRBD2 for D (5 bases each). V shed 3 bases and J shed 10 bases, with 10 bases lying between them. This CDR3 region has 11 residues. Germline values: CDR1 DFQATT, CDR2 SNEGSKA (reference sequence). CDR3 in amino acids: CSASGTTEQFF. The CDR3, as DNA: TGCAGTGCTAGTGGGACGACGGAGCAGTTCTTC.

This clonotype has just a few counts. The chain joins TRBV5-8 to TRBJ1-5, with a weak D call TRBD1 (5 bases). Per germline, CDR1 SGHTS and CDR2 YDEGEE. V lost 4 bases to trimming and J lost 11 bases, with 16 bases between them. CDR3 length equals 13 residues. This chain's CDR3 is CASSLDGTGAQHF. The CDR3 DNA reads TGTGCCAGCAGCCTCGATGGTACAGGCGCCCAGCATTTT.

This chain connects TRBV18 to TRBJ2-1, with TRBD2 matching 7 bases. The ends lost 5 bases at V and 6 bases at J; junction bases unmatched: 16. Germline CDR1 reads KGHSH; CDR2 reads LQKENI. The length of the CDR3 is 17 residues. CDR3 sequence: CASSTIPGPSGSNEQFF. CDR3 DNA sequence: TGTGCCAGCTCAACAATACCCGGGCCTAGCGGCTCCAATGAGCAGTTCTTC.

There are a few counts of this clonotype. The rearrangement uses TRBV5-1 and TRBJ1-6, with 7 bases aligning to TRBD1. Germline V gene data show CDR1 as SGHRS and CDR2 as YFSETQ. The V gene end was trimmed by 7 bases and the J gene end by 10 bases; junction bases not matched to a gene: 17. The CDR3 is 16 residues long. This CDR3 is CASSLRSGQNGSPLHF. Here the CDR3 DNA reads TGCGCCAGCTCACTTCGATCGGGACAGAACGGCTCACCCCTCCACTTT.

This clonotype was observed at least ten times. This chain uses TRBV7-6 with TRBJ2-3, with 13 nucleotides matching TRBD2. CDR3 length: 15 residues. CDR1 SGHVS and CDR2 FNYEAQ come from the germline V gene. J gave up 4 bases and V 4 bases, and 2 bases lay outside the gene matches. CDR3 sequence (DNA): TGTGCCAGCAGCTGGACTAGCGGGAGTCCAGATACGCAGTATTTT. This sequence encodes CASSWTSGSPDTQYF.